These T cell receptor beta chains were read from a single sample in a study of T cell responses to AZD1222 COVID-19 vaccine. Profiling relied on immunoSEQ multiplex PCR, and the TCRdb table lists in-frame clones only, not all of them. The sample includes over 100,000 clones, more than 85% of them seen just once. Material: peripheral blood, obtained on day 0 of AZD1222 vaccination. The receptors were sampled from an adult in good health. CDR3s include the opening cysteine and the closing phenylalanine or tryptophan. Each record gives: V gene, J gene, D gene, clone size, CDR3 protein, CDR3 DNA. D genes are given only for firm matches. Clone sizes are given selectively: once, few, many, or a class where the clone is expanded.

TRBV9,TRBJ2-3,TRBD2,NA,CASSSGLAGLISEDTQYF,TGTGCCAGCAGCTCGGGACTAGCGGGTCTCATAAGCGAAGATACGCAGTATTTT
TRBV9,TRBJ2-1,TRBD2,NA,CASSVRLATNEQFF,TGTGCCAGCAGCGTGCGACTAGCGACAAATGAGCAGTTCTTC
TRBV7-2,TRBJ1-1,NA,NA,CASSQGRNTEAFF,TGTGCCAGCAGCCAGGGGAGGAACACTGAAGCTTTCTTT
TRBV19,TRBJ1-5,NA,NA,CASSSSWGNQPQHF,TGTGCTTCAAGCAGCAGCTGGGGGAATCAGCCCCAGCATTTT
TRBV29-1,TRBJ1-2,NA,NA,CSVRTAFYGYTF,TGCAGCGTTCGGACAGCATTCTATGGCTACACCTTC
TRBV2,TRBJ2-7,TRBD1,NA,CASSSTGTGGRDEQYF,TGTGCCAGCAGCAGCACCGGGACAGGGGGCAGGGACGAGCAGTACTTC
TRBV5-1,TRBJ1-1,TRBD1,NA,CASSQQGADTEAFF,TGCGCCAGCAGCCAACAGGGGGCGGACACTGAAGCTTTCTTT
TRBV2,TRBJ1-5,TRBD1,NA,CASRGRGLQPQHF,TGTGCCAGCAGGGGCAGGGGGCTTCAGCCCCAGCATTTT
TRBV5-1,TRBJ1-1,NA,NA,CASSLGQMNTEAFF,TGCGCCAGCAGCTTGGGACAAATGAACACTGAAGCTTTCTTT
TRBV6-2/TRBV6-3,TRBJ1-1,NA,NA,CASSYSAGREAFF,TGTGCCAGCAGTTACTCTGCGGGACGGGAAGCTTTCTTT
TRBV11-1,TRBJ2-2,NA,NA,CASSLRGFITGELFF,TGTGCCAGCAGCCTACGTGGTTTTATCACCGGGGAGCTGTTTTTT
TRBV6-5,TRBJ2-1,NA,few,CASSYSPENYNEQFF,TGTGCCAGCAGTTACTCCCCTGAGAACTACAATGAGCAGTTCTTC
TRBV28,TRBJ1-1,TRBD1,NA,CASRPKTGPEDAFF,TGTGCCAGCCGCCCTAAGACAGGGCCCGAAGATGCTTTCTTT
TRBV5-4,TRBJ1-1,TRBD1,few,CASSFYRDRATEAFF,TGTGCCAGCAGCTTCTATCGGGACAGGGCAACTGAAGCTTTCTTT
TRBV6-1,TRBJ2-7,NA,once,CASSENRLGLPMIWQYF,TGTGCCAGCAGTGAAAATCGGCTGGGACTTCCGATGATTTGGCAGTACTTC
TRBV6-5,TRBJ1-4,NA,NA,CASSFTATNEKLFF,TGTGCCAGCAGTTTTACCGCAACTAATGAAAAACTGTTTTTT
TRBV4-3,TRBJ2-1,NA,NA,CASSQQRISYNEQFF,TGCGCCAGCAGCCAACAAAGGATCTCCTACAATGAGCAGTTCTTC
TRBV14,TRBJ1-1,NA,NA,CASSQDGVGMRAFF,TGTGCCAGCAGCCAAGACGGGGTAGGGATGCGGGCTTTCTTT
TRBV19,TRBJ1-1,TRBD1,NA,CASSTKDRGFTEAFF,TGTGCCAGTAGTACTAAGGACAGGGGATTCACTGAAGCTTTCTTT
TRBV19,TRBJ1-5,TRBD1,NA,CASSRNFGTGVSQPQHF,TGTGCCAGTAGCAGAAACTTTGGGACAGGGGTAAGCCAGCCCCAGCATTTT
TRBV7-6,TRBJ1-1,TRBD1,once,CASSSQQGKAGNTEAFF,TGTGCCAGCAGCTCACAACAGGGGAAGGCAGGGAACACTGAAGCTTTCTTT
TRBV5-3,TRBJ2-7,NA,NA,CARSCTNRVTDEQYF,TGTGCCAGAAGCTGTACTAACAGGGTGACCGACGAGCAGTACTTC
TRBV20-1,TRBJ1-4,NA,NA,CSARDQGKLFF,TGCAGTGCTAGAGACCAGGGGAAACTGTTTTTT
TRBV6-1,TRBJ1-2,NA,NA,CASRNGGNYYGYTF,TGTGCCAGCAGAAATGGGGGGAACTACTATGGCTACACCTTC
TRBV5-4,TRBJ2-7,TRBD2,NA,CASSASGPDGEQYF,TGTGCCAGCTCCGCTAGCGGACCAGATGGGGAGCAGTACTTC
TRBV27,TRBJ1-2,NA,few,CASSSSPVNYGYTF,TGTGCCAGCAGTTCTTCACCGGTTAACTATGGCTACACCTTC
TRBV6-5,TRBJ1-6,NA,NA,CASTGRGARSPLHF,TGTGCCAGCACAGGCCGGGGGGCGCGATCACCCCTCCACTTT
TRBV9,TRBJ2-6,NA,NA,CASSDRSGANVLTF,TGTGCCAGCAGCGACCGCTCGGGGGCCAACGTCCTGACTTTC
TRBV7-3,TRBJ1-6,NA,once,CASSLGQNGNSPLHF,TGTGCCAGCAGCTTAGGGCAAAATGGGAATTCACCCCTCCACTTT
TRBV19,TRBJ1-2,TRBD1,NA,CASERLGGADGYTF,TGTGCCAGTGAAAGACTAGGGGGCGCGGATGGCTACACCTTC
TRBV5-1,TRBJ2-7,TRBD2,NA,CASSLTGGTYEQYF,TGCGCCAGCAGCTTGACGGGAGGGACCTACGAGCAGTACTTC
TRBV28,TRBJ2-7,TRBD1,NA,CASSLGTGRSYEQYF,TGTGCCAGCAGTTTGGGGACAGGGCGTTCCTACGAGCAGTACTTC
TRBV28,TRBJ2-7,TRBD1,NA,CASSLSRGLTYEQYF,TGTGCCAGCAGCCTGTCGAGGGGGCTTACCTACGAGCAGTACTTC
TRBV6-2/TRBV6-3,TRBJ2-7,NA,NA,CASSYSTAYGYEQYF,TGTGCCAGCAGTTACTCGACCGCGTACGGCTACGAGCAGTACTTC
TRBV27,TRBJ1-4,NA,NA,CASSPRRGTNEKLFF,TGTGCCAGCAGTCCTCGAAGAGGGACTAATGAAAAACTGTTTTTT
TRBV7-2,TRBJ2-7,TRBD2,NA,CASSTPGLAGGRWYEQYF,TGTGCCAGCAGCACACCGGGACTAGCGGGGGGGCGTTGGTACGAGCAGTACTTC
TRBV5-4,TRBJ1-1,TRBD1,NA,CASSRDRGITEAFF,TGTGCCAGCAGCCGGGACAGGGGGATCACTGAAGCTTTCTTT
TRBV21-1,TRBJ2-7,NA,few,CASSKIGGSYEQYF,TGTGCCAGCAGCAAAATAGGGGGCTCCTACGAGCAGTACTTC
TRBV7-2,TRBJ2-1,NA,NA,CASSLNSQYNEQFF,TGTGCCAGCAGCTTAAACTCTCAATACAATGAGCAGTTCTTC
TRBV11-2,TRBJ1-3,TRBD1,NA,CASSLATGGRNTIYF,TGTGCCAGCAGCTTAGCGACAGGGGGCAGAAACACCATATATTTT
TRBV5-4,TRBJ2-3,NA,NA,CASSLSFGGASDTQYF,TGTGCCAGCAGCTTATCTTTCGGAGGGGCTTCCGATACGCAGTATTTT
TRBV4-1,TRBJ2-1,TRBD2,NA,CASSQDYGGGREQFF,TGCGCCAGCAGCCAAGATTACGGGGGGGGCAGAGAGCAGTTCTTC
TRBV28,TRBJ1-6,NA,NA,CASRASSYNSPLHF,TGTGCCAGCAGGGCGAGCTCCTATAATTCACCCCTCCACTTT
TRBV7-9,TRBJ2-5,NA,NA,CASSLVGGQETQYF,TGTGCCAGCAGCTTAGTTGGGGGGCAGGAGACCCAGTACTTC
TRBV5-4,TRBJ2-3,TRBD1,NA,CASSFRTGVLDTQYF,TGTGCCAGCAGCTTTAGGACAGGGGTTTTGGATACGCAGTATTTT
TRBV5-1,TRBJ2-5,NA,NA,CASSLRPGSQETQYF,TGCGCCAGCAGCTTGAGACCAGGGAGCCAAGAGACCCAGTACTTC
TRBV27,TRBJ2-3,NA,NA,CASTLAGTDTQYF,TGTGCCAGCACCTTGGCAGGCACAGATACGCAGTATTTT
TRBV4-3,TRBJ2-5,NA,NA,CASSQNREETQYF,TGCGCCAGCAGCCAAAACAGAGAAGAGACCCAGTACTTC
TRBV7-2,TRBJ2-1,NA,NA,CASSSLGGSLDEQFF,TGTGCCAGCAGCTCCCTCGGGGGTAGCTTGGATGAGCAGTTCTTC
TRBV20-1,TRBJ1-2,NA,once,CSAPTGYGYTF,TGCAGTGCCCCGACAGGCTATGGCTACACCTTC
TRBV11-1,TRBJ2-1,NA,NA,CASSLLGNNEQFF,TGTGCCAGCAGCTTACTCGGAAACAATGAGCAGTTCTTC